Here is one TCR beta chain with its context. There are 14 residues in the CDR3. V gave up 2 bases and J gave up 3 bases; unmatched junction bases: 2. Germline lookup yields CDR1 MNHEY and CDR2 SVGAGI. The data derive from a study of early T cells in non-severe SARS-CoV-2 infection. TCRdb re-called the 5' RACE reads with MiXCR, one entry per CDR3 protein. The sample lists approximately 52,000 distinct CDR3 sequences, about 16% occurring once. The specimen comprised whole blood, sampled at baseline. V and J are TRBV6-5 and TRBJ2-3, with 7 bases lining up with TRBD1. This TCR was recovered from an adult who was a healthcare worker with PCR-confirmed SARS-CoV-2 infection or an uninfected control (not recorded which). CDR3 in amino acids: CASSYPTGTDTQYF. Here the CDR3 DNA reads TGTGCCAGCAGTTACCCGACAGGGACAGATACGCAGTATTTT.